The 25 T cell receptor beta chains below all came from one sample that was sequenced in a study of PD-1 blockade in classical Hodgkin lymphoma. After autologous stem cell transplantation all patients relapsed, and prior brentuximab vedotin exposure differed between cohorts. The repertoire was sequenced with immunoSEQ multiplex PCR; TCRdb's copy has only in-frame clones and lacks some. Among more than 50,000 clones, about 70% were seen once, and the ten largest hold 7% to 10%. The sequencing here drew on peripheral blood mononuclear cells (PBMCs), taken before the second cycle of nivolumab. The receptors were sampled from a human donor with classical Hodgkin lymphoma.

The V gene is TRBV28, the J gene TRBJ1-4, with TRBD1 identical over 7 bases. Germline V gene sequence: CDR1 MDHEN, CDR2 SYDVKM. The CDR3 extends over 14 amino acids. V trimming: 3 bases; J trimming: 6 bases; junction bases outside the gene matches: 4. The CDR3 DNA reads as TGTGCCAGCAGTTTCAGGGGGGAGGATGAAAAACTGTTTTTT. This translates into CASSFRGEDEKLFF.

The chain recombines TRBV2 with TRBJ1-1; no clear D gene. Trimming pared 1 base from V and 1 base from J, leaving 10 bases between. CDR1 and CDR2 from the germline V gene are SNHLY and FYNNEI. The CDR3 is made up of 15 amino acids. This CDR3 is CASSEGGQRNTEAFF. CDR3 nucleotide sequence: TGTGCCAGCAGTGAAGGCGGGCAGAGGAACACTGAAGCTTTCTTT. The whole variable domain, filled in from reference TRBV2 and TRBJ1-1, reads EPEVTQTPSHQVTQMGQEVILRCVPISNHLYFYWYRQILGQKVEFLVSFYNNEISEKSEIFDDQFSVERPDGSNFTLKIRSTKLEDSAMYFCASSEGGQRNTEAFFGQGTRLTVV.

V is TRBV11-3 and J is TRBJ1-1, with D unclear. This CDR3 is 13 amino acids long. Trimming removed 0 bases at V and 5 bases at J, with 7 bases between. The germline CDR1 and CDR2 sequences are SGHNT and YENEEA. CDR3 DNA: TGTGCCAGCAGCTTAGACCCTTGGACTGAAGCTTTCTTT. This gives the protein CASSLDPWTEAFF.

The chain employs TRBV18 and TRBJ1-4; D unresolved. In germline, CDR1 is KGHSH, CDR2 LQKENI. CDR3 length equals 15 residues. V dropped 6 bases and J dropped 0 bases, with 11 bases sitting between them. The CDR3 DNA follows: TGTGCCAGCTCGAGGGAGGGATCAACTAATGAAAAACTGTTTTTT. This gives the protein CASSREGSTNEKLFF.

This clone is judged medium-sized. V is TRBV18 and J is TRBJ1-2; TRBD1 matches at 7 bases. V was pared by 2 bases and J by 6 bases, with 6 bases of the junction left unmatched. The CDR3 loop spans 14 amino acids. Germline-derived CDR1 and CDR2 are KGHSH and LQKENI. The DNA of the CDR3 is TGTGCCAGCTCACCATCCCAGGGGGGCCATGGCTACACCTTC. Translated, it gives CASSPSQGGHGYTF.

The DNA of the CDR3 is TGCGCCAGCAGCCCCGCGAGAGGCGGCGAACTGTTTTTT. Translated: CASSPARGGELFF. This chain uses TRBV5-1 with TRBJ1-4, with D unresolved. Trimming pared 4 bases from V and 12 bases from J, leaving 16 bases between. This CDR3 is built from 13 residues. Germline lookup yields CDR1 SGHRS and CDR2 YFSETQ. The full variable domain, rest sourced from reference TRBV5-1 and TRBJ1-4, is KAGVTQTPRYLIKTRGQQVTLSCSPISGHRSVSWYQQTPGQGLQFLFEYFSETQRNKGNFPGRFSGRQFSNSRSEMNVSTLELGDSALYLCASSPARGGELFFGSGTQLSVL.

This clone has more than one count but fewer than ten. This chain connects TRBV2 to TRBJ2-7; D unresolved. CDR3 length equals 14 residues. Looked up from germline, CDR1 is SNHLY and CDR2 is FYNNEI. The V end was cut by 8 bases, the J end by 0 bases, with 14 bases between. The CDR3: CASRSTLLSYEQYF. Here the CDR3 DNA reads TGTGCCAGCCGTTCCACACTTCTCTCCTACGAGCAGTACTTC.

CDR3 sequence (DNA): TGCGCCAGCAGCTTGGCGACAGGTCCCGATACGCAGTATTTT. Translating it yields CASSLATGPDTQYF. The chain couples TRBV5-1 to TRBJ2-3; D possibly corresponds to TRBD1 (6 bases). V lost 0 bases, J lost 6 bases, and 11 bases lay in between. Germline V gene sequence: CDR1 SGHRS, CDR2 YFSETQ. The CDR3 consists of 14 residues.

This clone has just a few counts. The V call is TRBV25-1, the J call TRBJ1-1; D gene ambiguous. Germline assignment: CDR1 MGHDK and CDR2 SYGVNS. The CDR3 runs to 15 residues. Trimming took 4 bases from V and 7 from J, leaving 19 bases between them. CDR3 in DNA: TGTGCCAGCAGTGGATCTGCCAAGGGTATCGGTGAAGCTTTCTTT. Its translation is CASSGSAKGIGEAFF.

This clone was detected only once. V usage is TRBV5-1 and J usage is TRBJ2-7; 9 bases align to TRBD1. The CDR3 contains 15 residues. Germline loops: CDR1 SGHRS, CDR2 YFSETQ. V trimming: 3 bases; J trimming: 4 bases; junction bases outside the gene matches: 8. In DNA, the CDR3 is TGCGCCAGCAGCTGGGGTGGGACAGGGAGGTACGAGCAGTACTTC. Residues: CASSWGGTGRYEQYF.

The rearrangement uses TRBV9 and TRBJ1-6; 10 nucleotides agree with TRBD1. Germline lookup yields CDR1 SGDLS and CDR2 YYNGEE. J was trimmed by 0 bases and V by 4 bases; bases with no gene match: 7. The CDR3 consists of 18 residues. CDR3 coding DNA: TGTGCCAGCAGCTTCGGGACAGGGGAGGGCTCCTATAATTCACCCCTCCACTTT. Residues: CASSFGTGEGSYNSPLHF.

This clone is labeled as medium-sized. This chain links TRBV10-1 with TRBJ1-5; unclear D gene. This CDR3 spans 13 amino acids. Trimming shortened V by 10 bases and J by 5 bases, and 15 bases separated the two germline ends. CDR1 WNHNN and CDR2 SYGVQD come from the germline V gene (reference sequence). In DNA form, the CDR3 reads TGCGCCACCCCTGGGCACCAGGATCAGCCCCAGCATTTT. Translation: CATPGHQDQPQHF.

The chain joins TRBV10-3 to TRBJ2-1; 12 bases map to TRBD2. V shed 2 bases, J shed 9 bases, and the junction held 5 bases outside the gene matches. This CDR3 is built from 15 residues. Germline assignment: CDR1 ENHRY and CDR2 SYGVKD. CDR3 sequence: CAISERTSGEREQFF. Here the CDR3 DNA reads TGTGCCATCAGTGAGAGGACTAGCGGGGAACGTGAGCAGTTCTTC.

This clone was picked up a small number of times. The chain is built from TRBV5-1 and TRBJ2-5; D remains unclear. The CDR3 sequence is 11 residues long. Germline CDR1 is SGHRS and CDR2 is YFSETQ. Trimming stripped 3 bases from V and 4 bases from J, with 4 bases between. The CDR3 protein is CASSWGETQYF. CDR3 DNA sequence: TGCGCCAGCAGCTGGGGAGAGACCCAGTACTTC. Full variable domain (missing parts from reference TRBV5-1 and TRBJ2-5): KAGVTQTPRYLIKTRGQQVTLSCSPISGHRSVSWYQQTPGQGLQFLFEYFSETQRNKGNFPGRFSGRQFSNSRSEMNVSTLELGDSALYLCASSWGETQYFGPGTRLLVL.

V usage is TRBV6-6 and J usage is TRBJ1-5; 11 bases map to TRBD1. Germline V gene data show CDR1 as MNHNY and CDR2 as SVGAGI (reference sequence). CDR3 length equals 14 residues. After removal of 5 bases from V and 7 bases from J, the junction contained 4 bases not matched to a gene. The CDR3 coding sequence is TGTGCCAGCAGTCAGGACAGGGGGCGACAGCCCCAGCATTTT. It is translated as CASSQDRGRQPQHF.

The V gene is TRBV12-5, the J gene TRBJ1-6; TRBD1 is a possible D gene (5 bases). The CDR3 loop spans 15 amino acids. Germline-derived CDR1 and CDR2 are LGHNT and FRNRAP. The V and J ends lost 1 base and 4 bases respectively, with 8 bases between them. The CDR3 DNA reads TGTGCTAGTGGTTTGGGTGACAGATATAATTCACCCCTCCACTTT. This translates into CASGLGDRYNSPLHF.

A single count supports this clone. The CDR3, as DNA: TGTGCCTGGAGTAGGGAGACCCTTAATAACTATGGCTACACCTTC. Its protein is CAWSRETLNNYGYTF. This chain joins TRBV30 and TRBJ1-2; no clear D. Germline CDR1 is GTSNPN and CDR2 is SVGIG (reference sequence). The CDR3 is made up of 15 amino acids. Trimming pared 2 bases from V and 1 base from J, leaving 14 bases between.

The chain carries TRBV28 and TRBJ2-7; no clear D gene. The CDR3 is 11 residues long. CDR1 and CDR2 (germline): MDHEN, SYDVKM. The ends were cut back, 10 bases at V and 4 bases at J, with 11 bases in the middle. CDR3 residues: CATGRLYEQYF. The CDR3 coding sequence is TGTGCCACCGGACGGCTATACGAGCAGTACTTC.

The chain carries TRBV7-8 and TRBJ2-2; 8 nucleotides align to TRBD2. The germline CDR1 and CDR2 sequences are SGHVS and FQNEAQ. The CDR3 has 16 amino acids. With 4 bases clipped from V and 4 bases from J, the junction kept 8 bases outside the gene matches. This CDR3 reads CASSSSGGPFTGELFF. The CDR3 DNA reads as TGTGCCAGCAGCTCTTCGGGAGGGCCGTTCACCGGGGAGCTGTTTTTT.

J is TRBJ2-1 and V is TRBV29-1, with 8 nucleotides matching TRBD2. Germline V gene lookup returns CDR1 SQVTM and CDR2 ANQGSEA. V trimming: 6 bases; J trimming: 3 bases; junction bases outside the gene matches: 7. The CDR3 length is 14 residues. Written as DNA, the CDR3 is TGCAGCGTGAGGGGCCTAGCGGGCTACAATGAGCAGTTCTTC. Translating gives CSVRGLAGYNEQFF.

The V call is TRBV12-5, the J call TRBJ2-6, with 7 bases lining up with TRBD2. The CDR3 is 18 residues long. After removal of 2 bases from V and 2 bases from J, the junction contained 9 bases not matched to a gene. CDR1 and CDR2 from the germline V gene are LGHNT and FRNRAP. The CDR3 DNA reads as TGTGCTAGTGGTTTGCAGCGGGGTGGAACGGCTGGGGCCAACGTCCTGACTTTC. It codes for CASGLQRGGTAGANVLTF.

V and J are TRBV19 and TRBJ2-2, with 8 positions matching TRBD1. The CDR3 loop spans 17 amino acids. The V and J ends lost 5 bases and 2 bases, in that order; junction bases with no gene match: 10. Germline V gives CDR1 LNHDA, CDR2 SQIVND (reference sequence). The CDR3 DNA follows: TGTGCCAGTAGTCAACCCCGAGGACAGGGCAACACCGGGGAGCTGTTTTTT. Amino acids: CASSQPRGQGNTGELFF.

The CDR3: CASSYLQGWETQYF. In DNA form, the CDR3 reads TGTGCCAGCAGTTATCTACAGGGATGGGAGACCCAGTACTTC. The V call is TRBV6-7, the J call TRBJ2-5; perhaps TRBD1 as D (6 bases). TRBV6-7 carries the ORF label, with uncertain function. Trimming removed 3 bases from V and 5 bases from J, with 13 bases in between. This CDR3 region has 14 residues.

V usage is TRBV9 and J usage is TRBJ2-3; TRBD2 agrees at 8 bases. This CDR3 spans 16 amino acids. Germline V gene data show CDR1 as SGDLS and CDR2 as YYNGEE. J gave up 4 bases and V 0 bases, and 7 bases lay outside the gene matches. The CDR3 sequence: CASSVGRSGGADTQYF. In DNA, the CDR3 is TGTGCCAGCAGCGTAGGACGGTCCGGGGGGGCAGATACGCAGTATTTT.

The chain couples TRBV6-5 to TRBJ2-5; D unresolved. Germline V gene sequence: CDR1 MNHEY, CDR2 SVGAGI. Trimming removed 2 bases from V and 0 bases from J, with 10 bases in between. CDR3 length: 15 residues. The CDR3 is CASSYAVSYQETQYF. CDR3 DNA sequence: TGTGCCAGCAGTTACGCGGTATCGTACCAAGAGACCCAGTACTTC.